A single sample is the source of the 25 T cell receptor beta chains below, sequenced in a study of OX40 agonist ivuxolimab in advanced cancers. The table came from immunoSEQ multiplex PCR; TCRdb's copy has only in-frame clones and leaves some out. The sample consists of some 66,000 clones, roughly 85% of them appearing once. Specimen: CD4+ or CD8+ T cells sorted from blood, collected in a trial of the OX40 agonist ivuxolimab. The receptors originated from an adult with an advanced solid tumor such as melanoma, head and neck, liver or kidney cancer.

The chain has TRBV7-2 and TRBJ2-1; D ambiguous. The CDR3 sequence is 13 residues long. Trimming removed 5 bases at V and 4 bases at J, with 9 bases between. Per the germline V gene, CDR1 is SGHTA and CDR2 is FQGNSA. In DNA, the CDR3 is TGTGCCAGCAGCAATGACCTTTACAATGAGCAGTTCTTC. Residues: CASSNDLYNEQFF.

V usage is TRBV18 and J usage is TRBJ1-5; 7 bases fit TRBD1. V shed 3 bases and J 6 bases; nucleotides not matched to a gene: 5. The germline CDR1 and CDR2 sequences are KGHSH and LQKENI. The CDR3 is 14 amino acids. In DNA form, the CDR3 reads TGTGCCAGCTCACCTGGGACAGACACTCAGCCCCAGCATTTT. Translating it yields CASSPGTDTQPQHF.

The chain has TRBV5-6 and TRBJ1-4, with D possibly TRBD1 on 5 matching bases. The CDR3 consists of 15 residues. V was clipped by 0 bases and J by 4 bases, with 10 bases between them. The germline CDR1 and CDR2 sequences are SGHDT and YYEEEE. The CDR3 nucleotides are TGTGCCAGCAGCTTGGGCTTGGGGCTTAATGAAAAACTGTTTTTT. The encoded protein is CASSLGLGLNEKLFF. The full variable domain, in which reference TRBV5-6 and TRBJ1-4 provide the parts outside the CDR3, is DAGVTQSPTHLIKTRGQQVTLRCSPKSGHDTVSWYQQALGQGPQFIFQYYEEEERQRGNFPDRFSGHQFPNYSSELNVNALLLGDSALYLCASSLGLGLNEKLFFGSGTQLSVL.

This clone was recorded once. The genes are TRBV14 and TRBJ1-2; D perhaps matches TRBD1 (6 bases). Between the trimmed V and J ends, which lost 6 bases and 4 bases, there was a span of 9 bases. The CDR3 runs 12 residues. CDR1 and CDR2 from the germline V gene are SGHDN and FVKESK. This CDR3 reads CASSLDSYGYTF. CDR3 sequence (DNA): TGTGCCAGCAGTCTGGACAGCTATGGCTACACCTTC.

The CDR3 DNA is TGTGCCAGCAGTTGGGGTAGCAATCAGCCCCAGCATTTT. It codes for CASSWGSNQPQHF. The rearrangement uses TRBV6-6 and TRBJ1-5; D is unclear. This CDR3 comprises 13 residues. The germline gives CDR1 MNHNY, CDR2 SVGAGI (reference sequence). V dropped 4 bases and J dropped 0 bases, with 4 bases sitting between them.

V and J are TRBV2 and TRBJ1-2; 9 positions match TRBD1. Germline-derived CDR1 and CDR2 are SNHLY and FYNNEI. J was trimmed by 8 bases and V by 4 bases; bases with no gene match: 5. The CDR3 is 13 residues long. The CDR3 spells CASSVGTGYGYTF. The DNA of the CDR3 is TGTGCCAGCAGTGTCGGGACAGGGTACGGCTACACCTTC.

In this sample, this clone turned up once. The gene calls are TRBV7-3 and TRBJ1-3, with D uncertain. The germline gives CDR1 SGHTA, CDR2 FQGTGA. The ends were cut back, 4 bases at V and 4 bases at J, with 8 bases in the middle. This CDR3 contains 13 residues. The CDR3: CASSSGIGNTIYF. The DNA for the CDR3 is TGTGCCAGCAGCTCGGGCATCGGAAACACCATATATTTT. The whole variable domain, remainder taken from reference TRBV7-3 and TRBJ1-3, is GAGVSQTPSNKVTEKGKYVELRCDPISGHTALYWYRQSLGQGPEFLIYFQGTGAADDSGLPNDRFFAVRPEGSVSTLKIQRTERGDSAVYLCASSSGIGNTIYFGEGSWLTVV.

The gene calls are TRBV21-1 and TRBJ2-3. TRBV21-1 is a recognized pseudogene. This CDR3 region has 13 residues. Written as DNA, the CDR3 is TGTGCCAGCAGCAAAAAAAAAGGGTCGAGTCAGTATTTT. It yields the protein CASSKKKGSSQYF.

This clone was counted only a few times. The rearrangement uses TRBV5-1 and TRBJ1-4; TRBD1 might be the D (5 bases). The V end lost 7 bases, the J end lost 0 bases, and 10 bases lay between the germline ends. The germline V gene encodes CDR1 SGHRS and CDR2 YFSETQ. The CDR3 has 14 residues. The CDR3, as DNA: TGCGCCAGCCAAGACAGTTCAACTAATGAAAAACTGTTTTTT. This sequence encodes CASQDSSTNEKLFF.

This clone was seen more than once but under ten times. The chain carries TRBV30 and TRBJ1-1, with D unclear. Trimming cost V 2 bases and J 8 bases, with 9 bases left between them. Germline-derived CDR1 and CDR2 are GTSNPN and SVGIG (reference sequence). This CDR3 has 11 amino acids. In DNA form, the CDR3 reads TGTGCCTGGAGTAGTTACAGCGAAGCTTTCTTT. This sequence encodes CAWSSYSEAFF.

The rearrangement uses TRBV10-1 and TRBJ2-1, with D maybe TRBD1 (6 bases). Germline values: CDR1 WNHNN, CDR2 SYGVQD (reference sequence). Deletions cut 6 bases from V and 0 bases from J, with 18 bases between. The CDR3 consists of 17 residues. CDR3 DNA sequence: TGCGCCAGCAGCTTAACCCGACAGGCCTACTCCTACAATGAGCAGTTCTTC. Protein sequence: CASSLTRQAYSYNEQFF.

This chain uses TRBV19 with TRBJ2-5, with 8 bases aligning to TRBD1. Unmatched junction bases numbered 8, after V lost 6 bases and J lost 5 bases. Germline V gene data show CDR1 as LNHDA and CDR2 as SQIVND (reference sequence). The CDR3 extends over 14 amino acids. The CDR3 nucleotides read TGTGCCAGTAGGACTACAGGGGGTGGTGAGACCCAGTACTTC. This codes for CASRTTGGGETQYF.

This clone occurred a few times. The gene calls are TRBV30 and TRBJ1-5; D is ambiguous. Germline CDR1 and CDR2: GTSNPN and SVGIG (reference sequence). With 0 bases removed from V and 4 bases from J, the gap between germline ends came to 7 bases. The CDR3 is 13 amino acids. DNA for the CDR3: TGTGCCTGGAGTGTACGGGTAAATCAGCCCCAGCATTTT. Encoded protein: CAWSVRVNQPQHF. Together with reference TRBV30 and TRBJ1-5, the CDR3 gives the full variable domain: SQTIHQWPATLVQPVGSPLSLECTVEGTSNPNLYWYRQAAGRGLQLLFYSVGIGQISSEVPQNLSASRPQDRQFILSSKKLLLSDSGFYLCAWSVRVNQPQHFGDGTRLSIL.

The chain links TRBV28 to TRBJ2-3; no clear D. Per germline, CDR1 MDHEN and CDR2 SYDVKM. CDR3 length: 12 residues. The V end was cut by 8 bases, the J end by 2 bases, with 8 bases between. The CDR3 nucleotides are TGTGCCAGCGGCGGTTACACAGATACGCAGTATTTT. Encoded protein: CASGGYTDTQYF.

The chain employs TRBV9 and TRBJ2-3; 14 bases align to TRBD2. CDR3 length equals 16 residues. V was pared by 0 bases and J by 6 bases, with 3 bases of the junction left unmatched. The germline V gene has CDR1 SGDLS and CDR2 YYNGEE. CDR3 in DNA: TGTGCCAGCAGCGTAGTGGGACTAGCGGGGGTCGATACGCAGTATTTT. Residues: CASSVVGLAGVDTQYF.

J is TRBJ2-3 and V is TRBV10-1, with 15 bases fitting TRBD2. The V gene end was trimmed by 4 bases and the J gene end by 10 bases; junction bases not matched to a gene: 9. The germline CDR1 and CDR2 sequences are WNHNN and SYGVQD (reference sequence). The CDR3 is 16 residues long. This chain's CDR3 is CASSVGLAGGFGAQYF. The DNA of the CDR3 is TGCGCCAGCAGTGTGGGACTAGCGGGAGGTTTTGGTGCGCAGTATTTT.

CDR3 coding DNA: TGTGCCAGCAGTGAAGGTCGGACTGAAGCTTTCTTT. Translation gives CASSEGRTEAFF. The chain uses TRBV6-1 and TRBJ1-1; D not resolved. Trimming took 1 base from V and 5 from J, leaving 5 bases between them. This CDR3 region has 12 residues. Germline values: CDR1 MNHNS, CDR2 SASEGT.

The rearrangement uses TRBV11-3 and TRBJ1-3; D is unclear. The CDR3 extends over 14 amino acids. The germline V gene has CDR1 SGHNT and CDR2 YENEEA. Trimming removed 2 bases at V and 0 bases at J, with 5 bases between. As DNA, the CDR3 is TGTGCCAGCAGCTTATCACTCTCTGGAAACACCATATATTTT. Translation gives CASSLSLSGNTIYF.

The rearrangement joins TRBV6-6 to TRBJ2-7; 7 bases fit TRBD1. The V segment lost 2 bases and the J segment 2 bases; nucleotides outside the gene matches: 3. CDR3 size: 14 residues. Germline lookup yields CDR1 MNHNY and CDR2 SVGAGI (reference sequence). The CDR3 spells CASSYRGQTYEQYF. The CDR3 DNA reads TGTGCCAGCAGTTACCGGGGACAGACCTACGAGCAGTACTTC.

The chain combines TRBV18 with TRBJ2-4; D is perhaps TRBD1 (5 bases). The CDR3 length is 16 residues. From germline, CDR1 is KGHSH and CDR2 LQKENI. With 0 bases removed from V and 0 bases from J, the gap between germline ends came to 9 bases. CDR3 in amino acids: CASSPPGALAKNIQYF. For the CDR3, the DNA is TGTGCCAGCTCACCACCAGGGGCATTAGCCAAAAACATTCAGTACTTC.

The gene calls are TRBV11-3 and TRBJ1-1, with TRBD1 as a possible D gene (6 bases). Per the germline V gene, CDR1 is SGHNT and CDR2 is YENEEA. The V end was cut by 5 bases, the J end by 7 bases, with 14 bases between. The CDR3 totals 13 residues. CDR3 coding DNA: TGTGCCAGCAGCCGACGTTTGACAGGTGAAGCTTTCTTT. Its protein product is CASSRRLTGEAFF.

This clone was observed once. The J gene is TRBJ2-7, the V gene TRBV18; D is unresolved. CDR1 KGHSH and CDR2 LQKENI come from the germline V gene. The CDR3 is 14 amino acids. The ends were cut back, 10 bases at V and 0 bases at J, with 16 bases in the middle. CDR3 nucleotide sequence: TGTGCCACCCGAGTGGACGCCAACTCCTACGAGCAGTACTTC. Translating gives CATRVDANSYEQYF.

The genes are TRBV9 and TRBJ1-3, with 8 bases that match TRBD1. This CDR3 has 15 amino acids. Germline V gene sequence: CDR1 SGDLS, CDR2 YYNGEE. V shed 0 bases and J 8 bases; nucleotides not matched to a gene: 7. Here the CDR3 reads CASSVAGGWTDTIYF. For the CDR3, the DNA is TGTGCCAGCAGCGTAGCAGGGGGCTGGACAGACACCATATATTTT.

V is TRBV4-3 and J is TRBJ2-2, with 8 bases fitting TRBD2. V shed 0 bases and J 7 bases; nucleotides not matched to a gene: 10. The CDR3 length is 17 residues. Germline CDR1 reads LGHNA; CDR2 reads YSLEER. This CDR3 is CASSQEAGRARGGELFF. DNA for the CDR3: TGCGCCAGCAGCCAAGAGGCCGGGAGGGCAAGAGGCGGGGAGCTGTTTTTT.

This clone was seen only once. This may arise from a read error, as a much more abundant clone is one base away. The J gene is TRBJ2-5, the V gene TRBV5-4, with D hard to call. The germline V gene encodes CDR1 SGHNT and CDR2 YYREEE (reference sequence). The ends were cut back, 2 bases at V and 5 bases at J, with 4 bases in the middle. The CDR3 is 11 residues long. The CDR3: CASSFGETQYF. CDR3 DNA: TGTGCCAGCAGCTTCGGGGAGACCCAGTACTTC.